This note documents a single T cell receptor (beta chain) sequence. Looked up from germline, CDR1 is SGHAT and CDR2 is FQNNGV. Trimming removed 7 bases at V and 0 bases at J, with 18 bases between. The CDR3 covers 16 residues. The assay was immunoSEQ multiplex PCR, and TCRdb's table has in-frame clones only and misses some. The repertoire holds about 38,000 clones, with nearly 95% as singletons. The data stem from a study of T cell changes during pregnancy in multiple sclerosis. The chain employs TRBV11-2 and TRBJ1-1; D is unresolved. Specimen: CD4+ T cells from peripheral blood mononuclear cells, collected after pregnancy. This sequence originates from a female donor in good health, enrolled as a control in a pregnancy study. CDR3 coding DNA: TGTGCCAGCACCCACGAAGCCGTTTTCATGAACACTGAAGCTTTCTTT. Protein product: CASTHEAVFMNTEAFF.